The entry that follows covers one TCR beta chain sequence. Its cognate antigen is unknown. These data come from a study of beta chain features in type 1 diabetes. Overall study: Across every sample, roughly 100 million sorted cells were examined in total.

Expressed TCRB transcripts got sequenced, as all isolated RNA was reverse transcribed. Approximately 3.5 million reads per sample on average were obtained from naive, central memory and regulatory T cell samples. The protocol was immunoSEQ multiplex PCR, while the TCRdb copy is restricted to in-frame clones and leaves out a portion. There are tens of thousands of clones in the sample; 59% occur only once, and 2% to 2.5% lies in the top ten. The CDR3 loop spans 14 amino acids. V was shortened by 4 bases and J by 6 bases, with 16 bases between the two germline ends. Germline CDR1 reads SGHRS; CDR2 reads YFSETQ. Findings and limits, study-wide: Moderate but significant shortening of TCRB CDR3s was recorded in all four CD4+ subsets from Type 1 diabetes patients. Among type 1 diabetes patients, VDJ junctions had fewer insertions and more deletions.

Sequenced: Tregs from blood. The source is a woman between 18 and 29 years old in good health. This chain uses TRBV5-1 with TRBJ1-1; a possible D gene is TRBD1 (5 bases). CDR3 sequence (DNA): TGCGCCAGCAGCGCACAGGTTTATAACCCTGAAGCTTTCTTT. Its protein product is CASSAQVYNPEAFF.